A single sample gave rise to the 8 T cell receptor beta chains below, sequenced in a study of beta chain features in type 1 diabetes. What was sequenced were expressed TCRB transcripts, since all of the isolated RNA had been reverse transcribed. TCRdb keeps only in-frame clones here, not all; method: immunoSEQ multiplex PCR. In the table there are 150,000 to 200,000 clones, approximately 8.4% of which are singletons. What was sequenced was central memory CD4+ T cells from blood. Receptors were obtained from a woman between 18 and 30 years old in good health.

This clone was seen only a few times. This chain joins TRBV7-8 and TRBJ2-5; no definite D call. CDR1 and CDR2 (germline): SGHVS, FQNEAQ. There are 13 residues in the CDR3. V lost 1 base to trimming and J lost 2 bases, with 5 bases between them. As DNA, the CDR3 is TGTGCCAGCAGCTTAGTTCGGCAAGAGACCCAGTACTTC. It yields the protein CASSLVRQETQYF.

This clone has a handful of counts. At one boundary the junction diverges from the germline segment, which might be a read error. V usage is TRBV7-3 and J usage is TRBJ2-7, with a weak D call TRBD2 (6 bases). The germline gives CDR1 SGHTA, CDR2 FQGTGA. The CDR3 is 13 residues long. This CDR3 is CASSARTTYEQYF. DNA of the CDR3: TGCGCCAGCAGCGCCCGGACTACCTACGAGCAGTACTTC. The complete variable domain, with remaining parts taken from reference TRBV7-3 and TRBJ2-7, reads GAGVSQTPSNKVTEKGKYVELRCDPISGHTALYWYRQSLGQGPEFLIYFQGTGAADDSGLPNDRFFAVRPEGSVSTLKIQRTERGDSAVYLCASSARTTYEQYFGPGTRLTVT.

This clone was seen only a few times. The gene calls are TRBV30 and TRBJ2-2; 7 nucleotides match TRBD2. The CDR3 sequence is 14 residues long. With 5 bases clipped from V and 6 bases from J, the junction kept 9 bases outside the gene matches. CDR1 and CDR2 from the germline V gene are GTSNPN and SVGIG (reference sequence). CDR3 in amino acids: CAWEVASGSGELFF. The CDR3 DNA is TGTGCCTGGGAGGTAGCTAGCGGCTCCGGGGAGCTGTTTTTT.

The CDR3 coding sequence is TGTGCCAGCGGGGGGGGCCTTCTTGGCACTGAAGCTTTCTTT. As protein: CASGGGLLGTEAFF. The chain recombines TRBV5-6 with TRBJ1-1, with D perhaps TRBD1 (6 bases). CDR3 length: 14 amino acids. V was clipped by 7 bases and J by 4 bases, with 17 bases between them. The germline CDR1 and CDR2 sequences are SGHDT and YYEEEE.

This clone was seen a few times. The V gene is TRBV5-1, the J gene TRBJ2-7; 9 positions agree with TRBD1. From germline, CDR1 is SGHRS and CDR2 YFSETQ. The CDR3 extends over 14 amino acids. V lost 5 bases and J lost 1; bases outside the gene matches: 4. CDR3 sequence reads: CASRAGTGSYEQYF. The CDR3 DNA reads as TGCGCCAGCAGGGCCGGGACAGGGTCCTACGAGCAGTACTTC.

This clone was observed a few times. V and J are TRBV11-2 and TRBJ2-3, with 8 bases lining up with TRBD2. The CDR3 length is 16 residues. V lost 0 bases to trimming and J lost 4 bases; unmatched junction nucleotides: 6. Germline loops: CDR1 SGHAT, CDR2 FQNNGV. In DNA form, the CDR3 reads TGTGCCAGCAGCTTAGATCGGGGGGGGCCGGCAGATACGCAGTATTTT. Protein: CASSLDRGGPADTQYF. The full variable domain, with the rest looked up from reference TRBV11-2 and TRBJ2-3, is EAGVAQSPRYKIIEKRQSVAFWCNPISGHATLYWYQQILGQGPKLLIQFQNNGVVDDSQLPKDRFSAERLKGVDSTLKIQPAKLEDSAVYLCASSLDRGGPADTQYFGPGTRLTVL.

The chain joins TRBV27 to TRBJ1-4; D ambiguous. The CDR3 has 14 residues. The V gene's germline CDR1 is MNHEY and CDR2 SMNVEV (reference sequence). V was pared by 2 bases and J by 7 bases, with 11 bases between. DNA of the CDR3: TGTGCCAGCAGTTTAGTGGGAGGGAGTGAAAAACTGTTTTTT. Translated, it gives CASSLVGGSEKLFF.

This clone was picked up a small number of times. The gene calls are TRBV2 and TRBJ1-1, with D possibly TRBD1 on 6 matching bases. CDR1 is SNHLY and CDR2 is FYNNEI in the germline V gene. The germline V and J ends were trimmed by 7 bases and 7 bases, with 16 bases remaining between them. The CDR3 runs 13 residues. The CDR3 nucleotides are TGTGCCAGCAAGGATGACAGGAGAATTGAAGCTTTCTTT. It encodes CASKDDRRIEAFF.